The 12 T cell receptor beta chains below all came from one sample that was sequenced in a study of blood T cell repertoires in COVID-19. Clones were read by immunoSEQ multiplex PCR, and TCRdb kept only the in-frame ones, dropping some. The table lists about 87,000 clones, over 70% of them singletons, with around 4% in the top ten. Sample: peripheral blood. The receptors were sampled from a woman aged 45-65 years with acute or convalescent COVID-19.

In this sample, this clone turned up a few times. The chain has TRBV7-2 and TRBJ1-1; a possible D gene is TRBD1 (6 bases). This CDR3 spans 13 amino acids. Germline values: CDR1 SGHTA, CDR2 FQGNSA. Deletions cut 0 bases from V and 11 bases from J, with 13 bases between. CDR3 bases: TGTGCCAGCAGCTTAGCAAACAGGGATAGGGCTTTCTTT. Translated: CASSLANRDRAFF. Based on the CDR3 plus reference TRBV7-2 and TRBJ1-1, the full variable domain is GAGVSQSPSNKVTEKGKDVELRCDPISGHTALYWYRQSLGQGLEFLIYFQGNSAPDKSGLPSDRFSAERTGGSVSTLTIQRTQQEDSAVYLCASSLANRDRAFFGQGTRLTVV.

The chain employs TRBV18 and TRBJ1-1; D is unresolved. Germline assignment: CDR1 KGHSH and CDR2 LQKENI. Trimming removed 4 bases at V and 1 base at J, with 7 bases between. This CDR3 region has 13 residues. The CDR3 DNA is TGTGCCAGCTCACTCCAGGAGAACACTGAAGCTTTCTTT. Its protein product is CASSLQENTEAFF.

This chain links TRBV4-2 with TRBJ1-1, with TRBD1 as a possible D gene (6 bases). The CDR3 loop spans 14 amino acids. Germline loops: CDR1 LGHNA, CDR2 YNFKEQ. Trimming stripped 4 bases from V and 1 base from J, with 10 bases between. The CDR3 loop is CASSLQGPNTEAFF. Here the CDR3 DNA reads TGTGCCAGCAGCCTACAGGGTCCGAACACTGAAGCTTTCTTT.

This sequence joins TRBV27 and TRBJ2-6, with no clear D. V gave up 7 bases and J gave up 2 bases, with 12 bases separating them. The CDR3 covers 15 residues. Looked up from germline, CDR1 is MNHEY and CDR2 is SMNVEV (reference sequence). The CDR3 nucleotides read TGTGCCAGCACTCGAGGTTACCCTGGGGCCAACGTCCTGACTTTC. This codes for CASTRGYPGANVLTF.

In DNA form, the CDR3 reads TGCGCCAGCAGCCAAGGCGATTGGGCAGATAGTAATGAAAAACTGTTTTTT. This encodes CASSQGDWADSNEKLFF. The rearrangement uses TRBV4-1 and TRBJ1-4; no clear D. Germline CDR1 reads MGHRA; CDR2 reads YSYEKL. The CDR3 loop spans 17 amino acids. V lost 1 base and J 4 bases, leaving 16 bases between the germline ends.

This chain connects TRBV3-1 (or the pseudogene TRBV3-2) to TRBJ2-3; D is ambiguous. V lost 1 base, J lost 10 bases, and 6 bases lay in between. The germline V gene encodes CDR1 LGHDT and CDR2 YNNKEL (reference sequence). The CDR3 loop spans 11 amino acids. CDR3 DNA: TGTGCCAGCAGCCAAGGTTCGGCGCAGTATTTT. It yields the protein CASSQGSAQYF.

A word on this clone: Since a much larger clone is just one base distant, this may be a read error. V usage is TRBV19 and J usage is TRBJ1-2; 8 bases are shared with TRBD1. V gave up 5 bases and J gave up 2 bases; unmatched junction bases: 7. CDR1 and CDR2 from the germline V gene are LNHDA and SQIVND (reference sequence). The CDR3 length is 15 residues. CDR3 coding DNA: TGTGCCAGTAGTTTCCCCCGGGACAGGAACTATGGCTACACCTTC. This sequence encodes CASSFPRDRNYGYTF. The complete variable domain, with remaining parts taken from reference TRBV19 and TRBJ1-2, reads DGGITQSPKYLFRKEGQNVTLSCEQNLNHDAMYWYRQDPGQGLRLIYYSQIVNDFQKGDIAEGYSVSREKKESFPLTVTSAQKNPTAFYLCASSFPRDRNYGYTFGSGTRLTVV.

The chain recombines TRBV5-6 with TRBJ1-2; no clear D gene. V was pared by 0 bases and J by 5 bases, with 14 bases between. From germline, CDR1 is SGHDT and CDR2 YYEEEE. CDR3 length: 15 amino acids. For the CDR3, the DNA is TGTGCCAGCAGCTTGGTGGGCCAACTCAAATATGGCTACACCTTC. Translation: CASSLVGQLKYGYTF.

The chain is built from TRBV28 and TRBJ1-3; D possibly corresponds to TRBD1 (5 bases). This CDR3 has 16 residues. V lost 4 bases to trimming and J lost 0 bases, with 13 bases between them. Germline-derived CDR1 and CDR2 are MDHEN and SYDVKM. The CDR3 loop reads CASSSRGGGSGNTIYF. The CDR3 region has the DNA TGTGCCAGCAGTTCTAGGGGCGGCGGCTCTGGAAACACCATATATTTT.

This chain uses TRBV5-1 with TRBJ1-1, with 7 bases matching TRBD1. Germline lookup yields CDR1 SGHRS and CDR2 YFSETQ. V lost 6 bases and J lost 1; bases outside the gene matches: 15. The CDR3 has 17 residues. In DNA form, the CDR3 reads TGCGCCAGCACTCCCAGGGGGTTAGGTTACGGGAACACTGAAGCTTTCTTT. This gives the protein CASTPRGLGYGNTEAFF.

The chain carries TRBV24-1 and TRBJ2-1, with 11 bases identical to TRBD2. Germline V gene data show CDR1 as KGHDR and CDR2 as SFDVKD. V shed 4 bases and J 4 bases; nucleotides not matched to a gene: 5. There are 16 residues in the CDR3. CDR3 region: CATSDPSSGGYNEQFF. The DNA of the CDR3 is TGTGCCACCAGTGACCCTTCTAGCGGGGGGTACAATGAGCAGTTCTTC.

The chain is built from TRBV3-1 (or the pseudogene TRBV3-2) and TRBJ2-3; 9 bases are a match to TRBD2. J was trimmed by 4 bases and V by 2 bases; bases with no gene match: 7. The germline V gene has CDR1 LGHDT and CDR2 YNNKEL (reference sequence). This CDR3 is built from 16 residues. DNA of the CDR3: TGTGCCAGCAGCCAACAACTTCTAGCGGGGTCAGATACGCAGTATTTT. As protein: CASSQQLLAGSDTQYF.